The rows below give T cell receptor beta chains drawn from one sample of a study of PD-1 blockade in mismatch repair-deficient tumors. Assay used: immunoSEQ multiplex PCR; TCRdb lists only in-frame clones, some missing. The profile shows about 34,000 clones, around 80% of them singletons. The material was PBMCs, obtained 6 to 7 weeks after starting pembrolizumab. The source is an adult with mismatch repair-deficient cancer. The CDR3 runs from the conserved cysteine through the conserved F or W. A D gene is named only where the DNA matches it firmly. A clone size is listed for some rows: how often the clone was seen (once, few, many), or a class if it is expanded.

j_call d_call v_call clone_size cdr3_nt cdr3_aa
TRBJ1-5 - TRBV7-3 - TGTGCCAGCAGCTTGAGGGATCAGCCCCAGCATTTT CASSLRDQPQHF
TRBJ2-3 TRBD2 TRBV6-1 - TGTGCCAGCAGTGAGACTAGCAGCACAGATACGCAGTATTTT CASSETSSTDTQYF
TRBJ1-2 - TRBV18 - TGTGCCAGCTCACCACCGGCGGGGAGGGGCTATGGCTACACCTTC CASSPPAGRGYGYTF
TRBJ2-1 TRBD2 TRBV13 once TGTGCCAGCAGCAAACTAGCGGGAGAGTTAAATGAGCAGTTCTTC CASSKLAGELNEQFF
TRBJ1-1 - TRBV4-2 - TGTGCCAGCAGCCAAGATCCAGACAGGATGAACACTGAAGCTTTCTTT CASSQDPDRMNTEAFF
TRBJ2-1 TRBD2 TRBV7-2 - TGTGCCAGCAGCTCACCTCGGGCGGGAGGGCGAAGCTCCTACAATGAGCAGTTCTTC CASSSPRAGGRSSYNEQFF
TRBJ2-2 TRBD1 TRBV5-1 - TGCGCCAGCAGCCGCACAGGGGGCGGCACCGGGGAGCTGTTTTTT CASSRTGGGTGELFF
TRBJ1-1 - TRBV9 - TGTGCCAGCAGCGTTATCCAAAGGGGCACTGAAGCTTTCTTT CASSVIQRGTEAFF
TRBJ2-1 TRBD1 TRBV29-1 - TGCAGCGCAGGGACAGGGCGCTACAATGAGCAGTTCTTC CSAGTGRYNEQFF
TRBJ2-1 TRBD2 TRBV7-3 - TGTGCCAGCAGCTTAGCTAGCGGAGGCCCGGGGGGGAATGAGCAGTTCTTC CASSLASGGPGGNEQFF
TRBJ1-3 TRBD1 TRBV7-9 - TGTGCCAGCACCAACAGGGGATCTGGAAACACCATATATTTT CASTNRGSGNTIYF
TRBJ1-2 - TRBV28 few TGTGCCATTGCTTCGGATGGCTACACCTTC CAIASDGYTF
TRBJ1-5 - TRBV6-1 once TGTGCCAGCAGTGAATTCCACAGCTTCAATCAGCCCCAGCATTTT CASSEFHSFNQPQHF
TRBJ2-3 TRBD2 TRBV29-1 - TGCAGCGGGGGGACTAGCGGTAGCACAGATACGCAGTATTTT CSGGTSGSTDTQYF
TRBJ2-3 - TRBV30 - TGTGCCTGGAGTAAGGGGGGAGGGCTAGATACGCAGTATTTT CAWSKGGGLDTQYF
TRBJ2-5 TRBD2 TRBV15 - TGTGCCACCAGCAGAGGGCTAGCGGGAAGTATTGAGACCCAGTACTTC CATSRGLAGSIETQYF
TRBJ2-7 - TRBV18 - TGTGCCAGCTCACCTGGGACTGACTCCTACGAGCAGTACTTC CASSPGTDSYEQYF
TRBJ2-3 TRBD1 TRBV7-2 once TGTGCCAGCAGCTACGGGACAGGCCGAGATACGCAGTATTTT CASSYGTGRDTQYF
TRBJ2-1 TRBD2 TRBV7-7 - TGTGCCAGCAGCTTAGTGGGGGGACTAGCTCAGTTCTTC CASSLVGGLAQFF
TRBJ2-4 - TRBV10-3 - TGTGCCATCAGTGCCTCAATTTTTCCCGGGAATCAGAACATTCAGTACTTC CAISASIFPGNQNIQYF
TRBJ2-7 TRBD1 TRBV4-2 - TGTGCCAGCAGCCAGTCCGGGACAGGAGTCTCCTACGAGCAGTACTTC CASSQSGTGVSYEQYF
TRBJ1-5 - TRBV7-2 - TGTGCCAGCAGCTTAGCGCGGGGTGTTGCGCAGCCCCAGCATTTT CASSLARGVAQPQHF
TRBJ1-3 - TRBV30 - TGTGCCTGGAGGCCAGGAGGGGGAAACACCATATATTTT CAWRPGGGNTIYF
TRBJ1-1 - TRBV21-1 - TGTGCCAGCAGATGGAGGTCCGGTAGGTTAACTGAAGCTTTCTTT CASRWRSGRLTEAFF
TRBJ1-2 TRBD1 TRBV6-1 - TGTGCCAGCAGTGAAGGGACAGGAATGTATGGCTACACCTTC CASSEGTGMYGYTF
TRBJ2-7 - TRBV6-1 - TGTGCCAGCAGTGCATACAGGGAAACCTACGAGCAGTACTTC CASSAYRETYEQYF
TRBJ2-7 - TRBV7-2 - TGTGCCAGCGAAGGGCCGGGGTTTCTCGAGCAGTACTTC CASEGPGFLEQYF
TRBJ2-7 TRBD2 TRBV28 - TGTGCCAGCAGTTTTCGTGCGGGAGGAGGCTACGAGCAGTACTTC CASSFRAGGGYEQYF
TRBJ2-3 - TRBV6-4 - TGTGCCAGCAGTACTGGAGGCACAGATACGCAGTATTTT CASSTGGTDTQYF
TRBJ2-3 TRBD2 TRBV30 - TGTGCCTGGAGTGTAGGCGGGAGGTCCGATACGCAGTATTTT CAWSVGGRSDTQYF
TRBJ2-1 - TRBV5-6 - TGTGCCAGCAGCCTAGGACAGTCCCAGGCCCTCTACAATGAGCAGTTCTTC CASSLGQSQALYNEQFF
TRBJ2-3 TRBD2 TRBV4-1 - TGCGCCAGCAGCCAAGAGGGACTAGCGGGGATAAAGGGTCATGATACGCAGTATTTT CASSQEGLAGIKGHDTQYF
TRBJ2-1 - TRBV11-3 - TGTGCCAGCAGCTTAGGGGCCTTCTACGACAATGAGCAGTTCTTC CASSLGAFYDNEQFF
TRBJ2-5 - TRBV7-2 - TGTGCCAGCAGCTTAATCCCGGGAGTAGTAGAGACCCAGTACTTC CASSLIPGVVETQYF
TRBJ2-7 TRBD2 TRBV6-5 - TGTGCCAGCAGTAGACTAGCGGGCCCTTACGAGCAGTACTTC CASSRLAGPYEQYF
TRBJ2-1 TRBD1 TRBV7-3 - TGTGCCAGACAACCGGGGGGACAGGGGGCTTTAGCGGGAGAGACCTCCTACAATGAGCAGTTCTTC CARQPGGQGALAGETSYNEQFF
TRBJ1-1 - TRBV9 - TGTGCCAGCAGCGTAGATTACCGGGGTACTGAAGCTTTCTTT CASSVDYRGTEAFF